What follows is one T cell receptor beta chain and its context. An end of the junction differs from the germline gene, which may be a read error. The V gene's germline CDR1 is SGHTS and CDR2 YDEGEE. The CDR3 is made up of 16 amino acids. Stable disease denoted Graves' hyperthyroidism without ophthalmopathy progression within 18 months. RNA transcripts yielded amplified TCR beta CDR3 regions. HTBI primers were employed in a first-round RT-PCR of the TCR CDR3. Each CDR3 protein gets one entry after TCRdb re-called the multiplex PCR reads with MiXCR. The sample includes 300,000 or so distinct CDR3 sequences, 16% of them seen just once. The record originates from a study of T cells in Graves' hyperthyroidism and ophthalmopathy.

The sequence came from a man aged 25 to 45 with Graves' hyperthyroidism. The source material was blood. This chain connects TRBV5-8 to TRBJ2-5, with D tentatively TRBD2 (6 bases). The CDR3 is CASSPLAGTAQETQYF. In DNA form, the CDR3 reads TGCGCCAGCAGCCCCCTGGCGGGGACGGCCCAAGAGACCCAGTACTTC.